In its sample, the clone carrying this TCR beta chain was seen once. Its antigen is undetermined. This sample is drawn from a study of Ad26.COV2.S vaccination and SARS-CoV-2 variants. Study results and limitations: Compared with placebo recipients, vaccine recipients had higher spike-specific TCR breadth.

Treatment specified: 15 to 20 received Ad26.COV2.S at low or high dose, single or two shots; about 5 received placebo; per-sample allocation not given. Sampling happened 63 days after the first vaccine or placebo injection. Clones were read by immunoSEQ multiplex PCR, and TCRdb kept only the in-frame ones, dropping some. The sample carries 380,000 or so clones, around 82% recorded once. CDR3 length: 14 amino acids. From germline, CDR1 is SGHDN and CDR2 FVKESK. V dropped 6 bases and J dropped 6; count of bases not matched to a gene: 11. Source: peripheral blood, taken in a trial of Ad26.COV2.S vaccine versus placebo. The gene calls are TRBV14 and TRBJ2-7, with 7 bases identical to TRBD2. The TCR sequence derives from a person between 18 and 65 years old who received the Ad26.COV2.S COVID-19 vaccine or a placebo. CDR3 amino acids: CASSLSRGGSEQYF. In DNA, the CDR3 is TGTGCCAGCAGTCTATCTCGGGGAGGGTCCGAGCAGTACTTC.